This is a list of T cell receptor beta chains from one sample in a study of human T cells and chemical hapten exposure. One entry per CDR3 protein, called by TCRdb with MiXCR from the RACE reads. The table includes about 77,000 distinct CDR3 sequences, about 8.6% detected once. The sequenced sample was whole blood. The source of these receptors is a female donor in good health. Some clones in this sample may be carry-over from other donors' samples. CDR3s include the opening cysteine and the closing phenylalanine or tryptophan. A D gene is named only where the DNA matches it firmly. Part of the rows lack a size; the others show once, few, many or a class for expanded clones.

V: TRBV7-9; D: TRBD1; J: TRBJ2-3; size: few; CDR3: CASSNLRQGGTDTQYF; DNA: TGTGCCAGCAGTAACCTCCGGCAGGGGGGCACAGATACGCAGTATTTT
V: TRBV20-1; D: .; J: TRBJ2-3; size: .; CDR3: CSARESGTSADTQYF; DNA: TGCAGTGCTAGAGAGTCCGGGACCTCGGCAGATACGCAGTATTTT
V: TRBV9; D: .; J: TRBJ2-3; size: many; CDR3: CASGPFTDTQYF; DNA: TGTGCCAGCGGTCCGTTCACAGATACGCAGTATTTT
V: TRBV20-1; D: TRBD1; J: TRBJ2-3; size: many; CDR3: CSADGTGGSDTQYF; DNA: TGCAGTGCTGACGGGACAGGGGGTTCAGATACGCAGTATTTT
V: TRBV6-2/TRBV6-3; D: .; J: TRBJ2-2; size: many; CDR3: CANPKTGELFF; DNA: TGTGCCAACCCCAAGACCGGGGAGCTGTTTTTT
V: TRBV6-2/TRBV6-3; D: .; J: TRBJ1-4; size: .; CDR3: CASENGGRLFF; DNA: TGTGCCAGCGAGAACGGAGGGAGACTGTTTTTT
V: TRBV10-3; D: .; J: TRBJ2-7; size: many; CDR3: CAITRTSGEYEQYF; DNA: TGTGCCATCACCCGCACGTCAGGGGAGTACGAGCAGTACTTC
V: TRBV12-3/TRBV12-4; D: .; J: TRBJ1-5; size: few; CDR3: CASSPGRRSNQPQHF; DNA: TGTGCCAGCAGCCCCGGGAGAAGGAGCAATCAGCCCCAGCATTTT
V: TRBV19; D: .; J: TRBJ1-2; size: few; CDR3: CASTLAGGFNYGYTF; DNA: TGTGCCAGTACCCTTGCGGGGGGATTTAACTATGGCTACACCTTC
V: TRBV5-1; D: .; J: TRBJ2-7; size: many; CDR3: CASSSGLTYEQYF; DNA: TGCGCCAGCAGCTCCGGCCTCACCTACGAGCAGTACTTC
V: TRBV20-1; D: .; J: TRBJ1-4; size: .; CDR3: CSAKGLSRGFATNEKLFF; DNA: TGCAGTGCTAAGGGGCTTTCCAGGGGTTTTGCAACTAATGAAAAACTGTTTTTT
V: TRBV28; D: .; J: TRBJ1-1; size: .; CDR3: CASSLRGAEAFF; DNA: TGTGCCAGCAGTTTACGGGGGGCTGAAGCTTTCTTT
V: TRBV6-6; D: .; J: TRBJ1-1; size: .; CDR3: CGTANTEAFF; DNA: TGCGGAACAGCGAACACTGAAGCTTTCTTT
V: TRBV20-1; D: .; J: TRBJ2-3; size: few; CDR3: CSARAIGRDTQYF; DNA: TGCAGTGCTAGAGCGATCGGTCGAGATACGCAGTATTTT
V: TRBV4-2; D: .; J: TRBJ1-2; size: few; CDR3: CASSQESPDGLGWYGYTF; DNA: TGTGCCAGCAGCCAAGAGTCTCCAGACGGATTGGGCTGGTATGGCTACACCTTC
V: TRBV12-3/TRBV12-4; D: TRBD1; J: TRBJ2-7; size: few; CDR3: CASSLGRGGGQGSYEQYF; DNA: TGTGCCAGCAGTTTAGGGAGGGGCGGGGGACAGGGCAGCTACGAGCAGTACTTC
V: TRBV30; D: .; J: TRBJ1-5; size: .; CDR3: CAWSREANQPQHF; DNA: TGTGCCTGGAGTCGGGAAGCCAATCAGCCCCAGCATTTT
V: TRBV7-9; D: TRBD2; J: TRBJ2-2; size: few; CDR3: CASSLGVSGGLKTGELFF; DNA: TGTGCCAGCAGCCTGGGGGTTAGCGGGGGCCTCAAGACCGGGGAGCTGTTTTTT